This T cell receptor beta chain derives from a study of identical twins. The CDR3 consists of 14 residues. With V trimmed by 2 bases and J by 7 bases, 8 bases remained unmatched. The germline CDR1 and CDR2 sequences are DFQATT and SNEGSKA (reference sequence). TCRdb itself ran the 5' RACE reads through MiXCR, one entry per CDR3 protein. The table includes 350,000 to 450,000 distinct CDR3 sequences, less than 20% detected once. The table lists this clonotype with a few counts. Healthy Caucasians provided all donations. The receptor was derived from a man between 45 and 60 years old in good health. The V call is TRBV20-1, the J call TRBJ2-1; 7 bases align to TRBD2. Sequencing was done on a sample of naive T cells sorted from blood. CDR3 in DNA: TGCAGTGCTAGAACCGGGGGAGGGCCGAATGAGCAGTTCTTC. Its translation is CSARTGGGPNEQFF.